This T cell receptor beta chain was retrieved from a study of OX40 agonist ivuxolimab in advanced cancers. Germline V gene data show CDR1 as KGHSH and CDR2 as LQKENI. This CDR3 has 15 residues. V was clipped by 1 base and J by 2 bases, with 10 bases between them. Libraries were prepared by immunoSEQ multiplex PCR; TCRdb keeps only in-frame clonotypes and omits some of them. The sample consists of tens of thousands of clones, around 87% of them appearing once. The chain combines TRBV18 with TRBJ2-3; D is possibly TRBD2 (5 bases). This clonotype was sampled from an adult with an advanced solid tumor such as melanoma, head and neck, liver or kidney cancer. The specimen was CD4+ or CD8+ T cells sorted from blood, collected in a trial of the OX40 agonist ivuxolimab. The CDR3 loop is CASSPLASTTDTQYF. The CDR3 DNA reads TGTGCCAGCTCACCACTAGCGTCCACCACAGATACGCAGTATTTT. The variable domain in full, completed from reference TRBV18 and TRBJ2-3, reads NAGVMQNPRHLVRRRGQEARLRCSPMKGHSHVYWYRQLPEEGLKFMVYLQKENIIDESGMPKERFSAEFPKEGPSILRIQQVVRGDSAAYFCASSPLASTTDTQYFGPGTRLTVL.